This T cell receptor (beta chain) stems from a study of regulatory T cells in long-lasting Graves disease. To make TCR beta libraries, researchers used iRepertoire HTBI primers and Arm-PCR of CDR3 regions. TCRdb re-called the multiplex PCR reads with MiXCR, one entry per CDR3 protein. The sample comprises about 420,000 distinct CDR3 sequences, about a sixth of which are singletons, and around 23% rests with the top ten. This sample's time point: newly diagnosed GD, antithyroid drugs for less than 3 months. From PBMCs, RNA was extracted and then used to make the TCR library. Graves' disease diagnosis was established per American Thyroid Association guidelines. A roughly 9-milliliter sample of peripheral blood was drawn into EDTA tubes. The CDR3 runs to 16 residues. Trimming stripped 7 bases from V and 1 base from J, with 14 bases between. This clonotype has a handful of counts. The data also belong to a second study, concerning T cells in Graves' hyperthyroidism and ophthalmopathy. From that report: The study excluded patients with uncontrolled infection, other autoimmune disease, pregnancy or lactation. Clinical symptoms, serum thyroxine, TRAb, thyroid ultrasound and orbital computed tomography established diagnosis.

The input for sequencing was peripheral blood mononuclear cells (PBMCs), taken at new diagnosis, from a patient treated with antithyroid drugs. This chain joins TRBV12-3 or TRBV12-4 and TRBJ2-6; a possible D gene is TRBD1 (6 bases). This receptor was taken from a woman aged 18-29 years with Graves disease. CDR3 in amino acids: CASNSNRASGANVLTF. For the CDR3, the DNA is TGTGCCAGCAATTCAAACAGGGCTTCTGGGGCCAACGTCCTGACTTTC.